Each of the 21 T cell receptor beta chains below was sequenced from the same sample in a study of Graves' ophthalmopathy and Graves' hyperthyroidism. RNA transcripts were the template, and TCR beta CDR3 regions were amplified from them. HTBI primers primed a first-round RT-PCR, and a second-round multiplex PCR followed. TCRdb recomputed calls from the multiplex PCR reads with MiXCR, one row per CDR3 protein. The profile shows 900,000 to 1,200,000 distinct CDR3 sequences, roughly two fifths of them singletons. Sequencing was done on a sample of peripheral blood or thyroid tissue (not recorded which). These TCRs come from an adult man with Graves' hyperthyroidism.

This clonotype has a count of ten or more. This chain uses TRBV5-1 with TRBJ1-1, with TRBD1 matching 7 bases. The CDR3 sequence is 14 residues long. Unmatched junction bases numbered 9, after V lost 4 bases and J lost 6 bases. Germline V gene lookup returns CDR1 SGHRS and CDR2 YFSETQ. In nucleotides, the CDR3 is TGCGCCAGCAGCAGGGAGTCAGGGGGTCCTGAAGCTTTCTTT. This encodes CASSRESGGPEAFF. The full variable domain, its missing parts supplied by reference TRBV5-1 and TRBJ1-1, is KAGVTQTPRYLIKTRGQQVTLSCSPISGHRSVSWYQQTPGQGLQFLFEYFSETQRNKGNFPGRFSGRQFSNSRSEMNVSTLELGDSALYLCASSRESGGPEAFFGQGTRLTVV.

The table lists this clonotype with a count of one. The junction does not match germline at one end; this may be a read error. The chain employs TRBV12-3 or TRBV12-4 and TRBJ2-2; 8 positions agree with TRBD1. This CDR3 spans 14 amino acids. The CDR3 sequence: CAARTGTNAGELFF. CDR3 bases: TGTGCCGCTAGGACAGGGACGAACGCCGGGGAGCTGTTTTTT.

This clonotype has more than one count but fewer than ten. The chain carries TRBV30 and TRBJ2-2, with 11 bases that match TRBD2. The V and J ends lost 3 bases and 7 bases, in that order; junction bases with no gene match: 4. The CDR3 covers 14 residues. Germline V gene lookup returns CDR1 GTSNPN and CDR2 SVGIG (reference sequence). The DNA for the CDR3 is TGTGCCTGGAGCCGGGGACTAGCGGACGGGGAGCTGTTTTTT. This codes for CAWSRGLADGELFF.

On this clonotype itself: Since a much larger clone is just one base distant, this may be a read error. The V call is TRBV7-9, the J call TRBJ1-6; unclear D gene. CDR3 length equals 15 residues. The V end was cut by 8 bases, the J end by 4 bases, with 15 bases between. Germline assignment: CDR1 SEHNR and CDR2 FQNEAQ (reference sequence). CDR3 DNA: TGTGCCAGCCAAAGCGACTGGGCGTATAATTCACCCCTCCACTTT. Translated: CASQSDWAYNSPLHF.

The chain is built from TRBV29-1 and TRBJ2-2; tentative D call: TRBD1 (6 bases). The V end lost 6 bases, the J end lost 5 bases, and 16 bases lay between the germline ends. The CDR3 is made up of 14 amino acids. Per the germline V gene, CDR1 is SQVTM and CDR2 is ANQGSEA. The CDR3 DNA reads TGCAGCGTCTCCGATACAGGGAGTACCGGGGAGCTGTTTTTT. Protein: CSVSDTGSTGELFF.

The V and J genes are TRBV3-1 and TRBJ1-3, with TRBD1 as a possible D gene (6 bases). The germline V gene has CDR1 LGHDT and CDR2 YNNKEL (reference sequence). This CDR3 is built from 13 residues. Trimming shortened V by 0 bases and J by 8 bases, and 8 bases separated the two germline ends. The CDR3 region is CASSQEGHHTIYF. The CDR3 DNA reads TGTGCCAGCAGCCAAGAGGGACACCACACCATATATTTT.

Worth noting for this clonotype: A junction boundary mismatches the germline segment, possibly from a read error. This rearrangement joins TRBV4-1 to TRBJ2-7; 12 bases fit TRBD2. The CDR3 totals 15 residues. Germline assignment: CDR1 MGHRA and CDR2 YSYEKL. CDR3 sequence (DNA): TGTGCCAGCAGCCAACTAGCGGGAGGACAATACGAGCAGTACTTC. This gives the protein CASSQLAGGQYEQYF.

In its sample, this clonotype was seen a few times. The gene calls are TRBV7-2 and TRBJ1-3; TRBD1 aligns across 7 bases. This CDR3 is built from 15 residues. CDR1 SGHTA and CDR2 FQGNSA come from the germline V gene. J lost 3 bases, V lost 5 bases, and 7 bases had no gene match. This CDR3 reads CASSTITGVGNTIYF. The CDR3 nucleotides read TGTGCCAGCAGCACTATTACAGGGGTTGGAAACACCATATATTTT.

This clonotype was seen more than once but under ten times. The chain joins TRBV11-2 to TRBJ1-2, with unresolved D. Deletions cut 6 bases from V and 4 bases from J, with 12 bases between. Germline lookup yields CDR1 SGHAT and CDR2 FQNNGV. The CDR3 is 13 residues long. The CDR3, as DNA: TGTGCCAGCAGAGGGAAGGGCGGCTATGGCTACACCTTC. Amino acids: CASRGKGGYGYTF.

The chain employs TRBV6-5 and TRBJ1-6, with 7 bases aligning to TRBD1. Germline values: CDR1 MNHEY, CDR2 SVGAGI. The junction had 8 bases not matched to a gene; V was cut back by 0 bases and J by 9 bases. This CDR3 region has 16 residues. The CDR3 spells CASSYSMTGLGSPLHF. Written as DNA, the CDR3 is TGTGCCAGCAGTTACTCGATGACAGGGCTAGGTTCACCCCTCCACTTT.

This clonotype has ten or more counts. The J gene is TRBJ1-5, the V gene TRBV12-3 or TRBV12-4, with D perhaps matching TRBD1 (6 bases). Trimming stripped 6 bases from V and 1 base from J, with 13 bases between. CDR3 length equals 15 residues. CDR3: CASRGAGGSNQPQHF. The CDR3 bases are TGTGCCAGCAGGGGTGCGGGGGGCAGCAATCAGCCCCAGCATTTT.

This clonotype was seen at least ten times. The chain couples TRBV6-6 to TRBJ2-7; 9 positions agree with TRBD2. The germline V gene encodes CDR1 MNHNY and CDR2 SVGAGI (reference sequence). The V segment lost 5 bases and the J segment 4 bases; nucleotides outside the gene matches: 6. The CDR3 is 14 amino acids. The CDR3 bases are TGTGCCAGCAGTCCGCGGGAGGGCGGGTACGAGCAGTACTTC. Translated: CASSPREGGYEQYF.

This clonotype was seen a few times. The chain uses TRBV11-3 and TRBJ2-7; 8 nucleotides match TRBD1. The germline V gene has CDR1 SGHNT and CDR2 YENEEA. The CDR3 runs 16 residues. V lost 0 bases to trimming and J lost 3 bases; unmatched junction nucleotides: 7. This chain's CDR3 is CASSLEGQGPVYEQYF. The CDR3 DNA is TGTGCCAGCAGCTTAGAAGGACAGGGCCCAGTCTACGAGCAGTACTTC. The complete variable domain, with remaining parts taken from reference TRBV11-3 and TRBJ2-7, reads EAGVVQSPRYKIIEKKQPVAFWCNPISGHNTLYWYLQNLGQGPELLIRYENEEAVDDSQLPKDRFSAERLKGVDSTLKIQPAELGDSAVYLCASSLEGQGPVYEQYFGPGTRLTVT.

Many counts were recorded for this clonotype. The gene calls are TRBV4-3 and TRBJ1-1; D gene uncertain. Trimming removed 2 bases from V and 11 bases from J, with 15 bases in between. The CDR3 totals 13 residues. In germline, CDR1 is LGHNA, CDR2 YSLEER. The DNA for the CDR3 is TGCGCCAGCAGCCAATCCACTCTTAGGTTGGCTTTCTTT. Protein product: CASSQSTLRLAFF.

Of note for this clonotype: The junction does not match germline at one end; this may be a read error. This sequence joins TRBV7-3 and TRBJ2-2; no reliable D call. This CDR3 region has 12 residues. From germline, CDR1 is SGHTA and CDR2 FQGTGA. CDR3 amino acids: CASRTSTGELFF. The CDR3 DNA reads as TGCGCCAGCAGAACAAGCACCGGGGAGCTGTTTTTT. Using reference TRBV7-3 and TRBJ2-2 for the parts outside the CDR3, the full variable domain is GAGVSQTPSNKVTEKGKYVELRCDPISGHTALYWYRQSLGQGPEFLIYFQGTGAADDSGLPNDRFFAVRPEGSVSTLKIQRTERGDSAVYLCASRTSTGELFFGEGSRLTVL.

In this sample, this clonotype turned up a few times. The chain joins TRBV7-9 to TRBJ2-6; D ambiguous. The CDR3 has 20 amino acids. Trimming stripped 2 bases from V and 2 bases from J, with 22 bases between. CDR1 and CDR2 (germline): SEHNR, FQNEAQ (reference sequence). The DNA for the CDR3 is TGTGCCAGCAGCTTACGCACATTGAAGGGCAGAAAAGCTGGGGCCAACGTCCTGACTTTC. As protein: CASSLRTLKGRKAGANVLTF.

The V gene is TRBV25-1, the J gene TRBJ2-5; unclear D gene. Trimming pared 8 bases from V and 0 bases from J, leaving 10 bases between. Germline values: CDR1 MGHDK, CDR2 SYGVNS. This CDR3 spans 13 amino acids. CDR3 sequence: CASVDLNQETQYF. The CDR3 DNA is TGTGCCAGCGTTGATCTAAACCAAGAGACCCAGTACTTC.

This chain links TRBV7-2 with TRBJ2-2; maybe TRBD1 (6 bases). Germline V gene lookup returns CDR1 SGHTA and CDR2 FQGNSA. V was cut by 9 bases and J by 1 base, with 15 bases left in between. The CDR3 has 15 amino acids. The CDR3 here is CASSRRQENTGELFF. CDR3 DNA: TGTGCCAGTAGCCGTAGACAGGAGAACACCGGGGAGCTGTTTTTT.

This clonotype is a singleton in its sample. The chain employs TRBV7-6 and TRBJ1-1; D may be TRBD1 (5 bases). CDR1 and CDR2 (germline): SGHVS, FNYEAQ. V shed 4 bases and J shed 3 bases, with 12 bases lying between them. The CDR3 covers 14 residues. This CDR3 is CASSYDSMDTEAFF. In DNA form, the CDR3 reads TGTGCCAGCAGCTACGACAGCATGGACACTGAAGCTTTCTTT.

The chain couples TRBV29-1 to TRBJ2-5, with TRBD1 matching over 8 bases. Germline CDR1 is SQVTM and CDR2 is ANQGSEA. The CDR3 length is 14 residues. V dropped 7 bases and J dropped 10; count of bases not matched to a gene: 17. In nucleotides, the CDR3 is TGCAGCGCCAGCAGTGAGACTGGACAGGGTGGCCAGTACTTC. This translates into CSASSETGQGGQYF.

J is TRBJ1-6 and V is TRBV6-5, with no clear D. The CDR3 is made up of 17 amino acids. Germline V gene sequence: CDR1 MNHEY, CDR2 SVGAGI. V lost 5 bases and J 5 bases, leaving 19 bases between the germline ends. CDR3 amino acids: CASSPVNGRANNSPLHF. CDR3 DNA sequence: TGTGCCAGCAGTCCAGTGAACGGACGGGCAAATAATTCACCCCTCCACTTT.